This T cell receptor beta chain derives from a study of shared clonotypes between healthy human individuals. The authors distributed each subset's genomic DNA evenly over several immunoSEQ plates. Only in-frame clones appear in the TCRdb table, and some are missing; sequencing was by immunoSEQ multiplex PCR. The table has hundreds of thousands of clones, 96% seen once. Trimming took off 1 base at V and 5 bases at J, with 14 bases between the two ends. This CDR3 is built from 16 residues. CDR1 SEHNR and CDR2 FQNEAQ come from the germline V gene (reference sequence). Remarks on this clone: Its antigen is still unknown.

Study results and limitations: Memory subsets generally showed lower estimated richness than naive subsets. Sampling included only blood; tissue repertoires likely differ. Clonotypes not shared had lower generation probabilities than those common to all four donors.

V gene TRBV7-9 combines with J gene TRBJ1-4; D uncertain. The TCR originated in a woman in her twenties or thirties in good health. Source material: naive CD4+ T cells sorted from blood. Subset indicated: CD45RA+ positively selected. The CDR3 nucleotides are TGTGCCAGCAGCTTAGGACGGGAGTTGGAAAATGAAAAACTGTTTTTT. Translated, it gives CASSLGRELENEKLFF.